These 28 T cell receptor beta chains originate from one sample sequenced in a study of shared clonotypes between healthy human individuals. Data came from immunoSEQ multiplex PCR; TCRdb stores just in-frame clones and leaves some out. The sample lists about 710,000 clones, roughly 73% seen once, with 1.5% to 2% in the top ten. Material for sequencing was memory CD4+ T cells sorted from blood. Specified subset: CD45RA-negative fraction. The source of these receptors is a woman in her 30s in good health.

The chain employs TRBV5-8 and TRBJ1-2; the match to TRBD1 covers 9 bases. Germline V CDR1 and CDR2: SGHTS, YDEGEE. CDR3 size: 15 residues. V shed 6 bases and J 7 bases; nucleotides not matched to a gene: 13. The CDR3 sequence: CASKFNMGQGRGYTF. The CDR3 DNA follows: TGTGCCAGCAAGTTTAATATGGGACAGGGTCGTGGCTACACCTTC.

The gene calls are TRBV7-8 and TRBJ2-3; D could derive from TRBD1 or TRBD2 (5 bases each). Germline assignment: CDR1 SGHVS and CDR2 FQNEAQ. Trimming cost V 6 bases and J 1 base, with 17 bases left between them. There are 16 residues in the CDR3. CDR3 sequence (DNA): TGTGCCAGCAGGACGTCAGGGCTGGGGGGCACAGATACGCAGTATTTT. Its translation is CASRTSGLGGTDTQYF.

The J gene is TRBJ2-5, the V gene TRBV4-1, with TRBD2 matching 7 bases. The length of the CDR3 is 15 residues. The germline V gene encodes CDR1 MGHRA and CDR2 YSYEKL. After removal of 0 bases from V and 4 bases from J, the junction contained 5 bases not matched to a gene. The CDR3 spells CASSQEAAGVETQYF. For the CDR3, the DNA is TGCGCCAGCAGCCAAGAAGCGGCGGGGGTAGAGACCCAGTACTTC.

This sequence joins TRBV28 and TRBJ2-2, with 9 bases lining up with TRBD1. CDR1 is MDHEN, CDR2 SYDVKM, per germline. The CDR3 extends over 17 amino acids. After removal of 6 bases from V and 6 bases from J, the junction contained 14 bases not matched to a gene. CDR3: CASSLQGAKRRAGELFF. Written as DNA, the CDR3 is TGTGCCAGCAGCCTACAGGGGGCGAAGAGGAGAGCCGGGGAGCTGTTTTTT.

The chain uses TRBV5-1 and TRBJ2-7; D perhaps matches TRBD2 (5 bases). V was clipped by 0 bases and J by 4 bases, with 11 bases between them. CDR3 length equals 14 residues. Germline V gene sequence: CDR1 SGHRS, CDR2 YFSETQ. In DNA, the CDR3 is TGCGCCAGCAGCTTGGTACTAGACGGGTACGAGCAGTACTTC. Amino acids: CASSLVLDGYEQYF.

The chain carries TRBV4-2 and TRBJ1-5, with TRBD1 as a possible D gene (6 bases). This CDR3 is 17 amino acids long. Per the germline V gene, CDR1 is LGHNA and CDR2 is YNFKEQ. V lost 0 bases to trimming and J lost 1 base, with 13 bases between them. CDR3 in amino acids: CASSQDRGRGSNQPQHF. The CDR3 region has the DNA TGTGCCAGCAGCCAAGATCGCGGCAGGGGAAGCAATCAGCCCCAGCATTTT.

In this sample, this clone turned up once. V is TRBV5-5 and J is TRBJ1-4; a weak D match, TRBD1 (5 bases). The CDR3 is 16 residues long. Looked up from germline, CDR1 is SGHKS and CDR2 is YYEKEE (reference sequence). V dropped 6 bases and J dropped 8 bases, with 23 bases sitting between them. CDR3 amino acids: CASTPFRGRAREKLFF. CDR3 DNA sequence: TGTGCCAGCACCCCATTTCGGGGACGGGCCCGGGAAAAACTGTTTTTT.

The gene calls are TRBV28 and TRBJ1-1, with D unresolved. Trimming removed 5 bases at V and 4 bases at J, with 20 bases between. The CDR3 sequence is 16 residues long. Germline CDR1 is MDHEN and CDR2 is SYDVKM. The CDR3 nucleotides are TGTGCCAGCAGTCCACGACGGAATCCTCTACCCACTGAAGCTTTCTTT. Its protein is CASSPRRNPLPTEAFF.

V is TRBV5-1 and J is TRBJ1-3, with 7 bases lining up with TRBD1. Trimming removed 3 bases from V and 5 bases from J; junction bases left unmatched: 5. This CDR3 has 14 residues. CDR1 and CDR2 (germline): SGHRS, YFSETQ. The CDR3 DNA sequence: TGCGCCAGCAGCTCAGGGGACAGCAGAAACACCATATATTTT. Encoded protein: CASSSGDSRNTIYF.

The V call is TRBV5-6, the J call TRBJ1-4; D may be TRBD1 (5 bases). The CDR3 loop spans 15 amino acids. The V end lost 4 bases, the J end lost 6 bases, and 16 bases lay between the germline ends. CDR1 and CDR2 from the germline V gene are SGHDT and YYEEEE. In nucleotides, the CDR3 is TGTGCCAGCAGCCCGTTCAGACAGACTGATGAAAAACTGTTTTTT. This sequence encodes CASSPFRQTDEKLFF.

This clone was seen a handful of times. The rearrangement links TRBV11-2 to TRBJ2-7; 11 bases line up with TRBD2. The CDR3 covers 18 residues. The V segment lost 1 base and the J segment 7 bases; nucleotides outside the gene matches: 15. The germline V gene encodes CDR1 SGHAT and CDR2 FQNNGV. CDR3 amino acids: CASSLGLAGLRTPGEQYF. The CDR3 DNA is TGTGCCAGCAGCTTAGGACTAGCGGGGCTACGGACTCCGGGGGAGCAGTACTTC.

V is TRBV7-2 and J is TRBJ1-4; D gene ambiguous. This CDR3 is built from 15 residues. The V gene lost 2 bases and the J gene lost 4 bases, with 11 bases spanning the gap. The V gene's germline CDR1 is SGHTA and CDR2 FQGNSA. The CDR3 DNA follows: TGTGCCAGCAGCTTATCTCGGACGGTTAATGAAAAACTGTTTTTT. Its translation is CASSLSRTVNEKLFF.

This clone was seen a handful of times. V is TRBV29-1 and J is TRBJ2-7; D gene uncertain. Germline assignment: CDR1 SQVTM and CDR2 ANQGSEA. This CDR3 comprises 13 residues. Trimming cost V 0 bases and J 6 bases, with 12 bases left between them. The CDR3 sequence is CSVEDIEASEQYF. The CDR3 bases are TGCAGCGTTGAAGATATAGAAGCTTCCGAGCAGTACTTC.

The CDR3 bases are TGCGCCAGCAGCTTGGATCAGACTGTCTCTGGAAACACCATATATTTT. It codes for CASSLDQTVSGNTIYF. V is TRBV5-1 and J is TRBJ1-3; D unresolved. This CDR3 is 16 amino acids long. V dropped 0 bases and J dropped 0 bases, with 10 bases sitting between them. The germline V gene encodes CDR1 SGHRS and CDR2 YFSETQ.

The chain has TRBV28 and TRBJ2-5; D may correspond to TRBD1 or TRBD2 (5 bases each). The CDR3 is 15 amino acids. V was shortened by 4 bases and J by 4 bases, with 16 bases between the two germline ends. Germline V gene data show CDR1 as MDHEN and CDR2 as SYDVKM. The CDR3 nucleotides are TGTGCCAGCAGTTATTGGGGGTCGGACGGAGAGACCCAGTACTTC. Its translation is CASSYWGSDGETQYF.

The CDR3 sequence is CASSPQPGGSNQPQHF. DNA for the CDR3: TGCGCCAGCAGTCCTCAGCCAGGGGGGAGCAATCAGCCCCAGCATTTT. This chain uses TRBV4-1 with TRBJ1-5; the match to TRBD1 covers 7 bases. Germline assignment: CDR1 MGHRA and CDR2 YSYEKL. The CDR3 is 16 residues long. J was trimmed by 1 base and V by 6 bases; bases with no gene match: 9.

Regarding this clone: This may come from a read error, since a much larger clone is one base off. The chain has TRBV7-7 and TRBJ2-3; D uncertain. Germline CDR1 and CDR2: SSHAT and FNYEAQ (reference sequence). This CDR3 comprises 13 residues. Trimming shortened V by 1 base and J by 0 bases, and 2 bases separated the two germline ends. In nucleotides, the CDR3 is TGTGCCAGCAGCTTAGACAGCACAGATACGCAGTATTTT. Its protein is CASSLDSTDTQYF.

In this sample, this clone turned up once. The CDR3 spells CASSYSLQMNTEAFF. The CDR3 bases are TGTGCCAGCAGTTACTCGTTACAGATGAACACTGAAGCTTTCTTT. The rearrangement joins TRBV6-6 to TRBJ1-1, with unresolved D. The CDR3 runs to 15 residues. The germline gives CDR1 MNHNY, CDR2 SVGAGI (reference sequence). Deletions cut 0 bases from V and 0 bases from J, with 8 bases between.

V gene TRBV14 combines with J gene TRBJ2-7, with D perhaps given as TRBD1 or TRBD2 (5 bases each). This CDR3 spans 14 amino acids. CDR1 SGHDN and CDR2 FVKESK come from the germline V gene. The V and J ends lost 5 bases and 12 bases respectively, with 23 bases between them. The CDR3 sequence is CASSKGTTGNRRYF. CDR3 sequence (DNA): TGTGCCAGCAGCAAAGGGACCACGGGTAATCGGCGGTACTTC. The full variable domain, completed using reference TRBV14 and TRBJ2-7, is EAGVTQFPSHSVIEKGQTVTLRCDPISGHDNLYWYRRVMGKEIKFLLHFVKESKQDESGMPNNRFLAERTGGTYSTLKVQPAELEDSGVYFCASSKGTTGNRRYFGPGTRLTVT.

The CDR3 is CAISESSLAADTQYF. The CDR3 bases are TGTGCCATCAGTGAGTCGAGTCTAGCGGCAGATACGCAGTATTTT. This chain joins TRBV10-3 and TRBJ2-3, with 7 bases that match TRBD2. V lost 0 bases to trimming and J lost 4 bases; unmatched junction nucleotides: 4. The CDR3 extends over 15 amino acids. CDR1 and CDR2 (germline): ENHRY, SYGVKD.

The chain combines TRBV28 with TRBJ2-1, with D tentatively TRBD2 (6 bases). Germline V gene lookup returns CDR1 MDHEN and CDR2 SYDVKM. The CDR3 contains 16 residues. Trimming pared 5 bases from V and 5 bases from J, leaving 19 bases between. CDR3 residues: CASSLYRDWAHNEQFF. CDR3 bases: TGTGCCAGCAGTCTATACCGGGACTGGGCCCACAATGAGCAGTTCTTC. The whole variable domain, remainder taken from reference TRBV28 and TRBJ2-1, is DVKVTQSSRYLVKRTGEKVFLECVQDMDHENMFWYRQDPGLGLRLIYFSYDVKMKEKGDIPEGYSVSREKKERFSLILESASTNQTSMYLCASSLYRDWAHNEQFFGPGTRLTVL.

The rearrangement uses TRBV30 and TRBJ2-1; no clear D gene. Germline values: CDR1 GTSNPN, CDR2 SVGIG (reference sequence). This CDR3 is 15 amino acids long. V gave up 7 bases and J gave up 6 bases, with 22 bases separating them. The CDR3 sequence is CALVAEMGYSNEQFF. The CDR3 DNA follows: TGTGCCTTAGTTGCGGAAATGGGGTATAGCAATGAGCAGTTCTTC. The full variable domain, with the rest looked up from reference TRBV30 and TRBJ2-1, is SQTIHQWPATLVQPVGSPLSLECTVEGTSNPNLYWYRQAAGRGLQLLFYSVGIGQISSEVPQNLSASRPQDRQFILSSKKLLLSDSGFYLCALVAEMGYSNEQFFGPGTRLTVL.

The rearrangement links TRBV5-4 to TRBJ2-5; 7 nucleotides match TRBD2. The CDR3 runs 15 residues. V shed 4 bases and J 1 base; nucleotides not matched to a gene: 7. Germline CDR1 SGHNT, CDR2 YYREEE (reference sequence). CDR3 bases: TGTGCCAGCAGCACGGTAGCGGGCTCCCAAGAGACCCAGTACTTC. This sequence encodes CASSTVAGSQETQYF.

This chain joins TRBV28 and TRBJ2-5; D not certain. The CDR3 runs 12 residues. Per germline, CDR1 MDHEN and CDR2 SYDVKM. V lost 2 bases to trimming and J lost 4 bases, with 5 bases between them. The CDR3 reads CASSLLRETQYF. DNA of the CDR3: TGTGCCAGCAGTTTACTCCGAGAGACCCAGTACTTC.

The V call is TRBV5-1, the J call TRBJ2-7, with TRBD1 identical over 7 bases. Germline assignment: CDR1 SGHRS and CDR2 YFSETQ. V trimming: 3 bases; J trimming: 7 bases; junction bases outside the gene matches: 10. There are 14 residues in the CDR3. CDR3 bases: TGCGCCAGCAGCTCCCGAGTGCAGGGACAGGAGCAGTACTTC. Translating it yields CASSSRVQGQEQYF. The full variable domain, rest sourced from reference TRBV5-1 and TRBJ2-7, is KAGVTQTPRYLIKTRGQQVTLSCSPISGHRSVSWYQQTPGQGLQFLFEYFSETQRNKGNFPGRFSGRQFSNSRSEMNVSTLELGDSALYLCASSSRVQGQEQYFGPGTRLTVT.

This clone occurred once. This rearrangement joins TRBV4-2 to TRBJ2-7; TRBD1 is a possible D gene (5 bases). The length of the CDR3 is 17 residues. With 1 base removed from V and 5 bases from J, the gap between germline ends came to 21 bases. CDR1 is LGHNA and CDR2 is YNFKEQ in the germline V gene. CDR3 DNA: TGTGCCAGCAGCCAAGGTTCCATCAGGGAAACAGAGAACGAGCAGTACTTC. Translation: CASSQGSIRETENEQYF.

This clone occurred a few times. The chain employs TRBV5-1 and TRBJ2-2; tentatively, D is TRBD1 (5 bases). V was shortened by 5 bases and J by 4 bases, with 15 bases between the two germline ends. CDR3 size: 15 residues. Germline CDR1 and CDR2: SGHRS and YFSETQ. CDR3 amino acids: CASSSTGRGTGELFF. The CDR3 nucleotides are TGCGCCAGCAGTTCTACAGGACGAGGCACCGGGGAGCTGTTTTTT.

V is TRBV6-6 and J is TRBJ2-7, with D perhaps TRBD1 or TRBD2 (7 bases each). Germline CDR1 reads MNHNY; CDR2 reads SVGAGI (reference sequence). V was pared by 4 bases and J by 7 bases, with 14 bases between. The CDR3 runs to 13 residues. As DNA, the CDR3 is TGTGCCAGCAGTTCCCAGGGGGGGGGAGAGCAGTACTTC. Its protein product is CASSSQGGGEQYF.